One sample yielded the 22 T cell receptor beta chains listed below, sequenced in a study of shared clonotypes between healthy human individuals. Only CD45RO-negative cells positively selected for CCR7 counted as naive CD8 cells, so terminally differentiated effector memory CD45RA+ cells were excluded. Libraries were prepared by immunoSEQ multiplex PCR; TCRdb keeps only in-frame clonotypes and omits some of them. The sample has some 1,900,000 clones, around 96% seen once. The sample comprised naive CD8+ T cells sorted from blood. Every receptor here comes from a man aged 18 to 30 in good health.

The V gene is TRBV4-3, the J gene TRBJ1-1, with 7 bases fitting TRBD1. Germline CDR1 LGHNA, CDR2 YSLEER. The CDR3 spans 14 residues. V shed 0 bases and J 3 bases; nucleotides not matched to a gene: 1. CDR3 in amino acids: CASSQDRGHTEAFF. The CDR3 DNA reads as TGCGCCAGCAGCCAAGATAGGGGGCACACTGAAGCTTTCTTT.

CDR3 loop: CATSLRDRIYGYTF. In nucleotides, the CDR3 is TGTGCCACCAGCCTTCGGGACAGAATCTATGGCTACACCTTC. This chain joins TRBV15 and TRBJ1-2; TRBD1 matches at 7 bases. CDR1 and CDR2 from the germline V gene are LNHNV and YYDKDF (reference sequence). Losses at the gene ends were 5 bases for V and 4 bases for J; bases not matched to a gene: 7. The CDR3 has 14 residues.

The chain uses TRBV7-9 and TRBJ1-4; D perhaps matches TRBD1 (5 bases). Germline V gives CDR1 SEHNR, CDR2 FQNEAQ (reference sequence). The ends were cut back, 11 bases at V and 8 bases at J, with 18 bases in the middle. CDR3 size: 13 residues. The CDR3 DNA sequence: TGTGCCTCCATGGGGGAGTGGGACGAAAAACTGTTTTTT. Translation: CASMGEWDEKLFF.

The chain couples TRBV2 to TRBJ1-1; possible D gene TRBD1, 6 bases. Germline CDR1 SNHLY, CDR2 FYNNEI. This CDR3 has 12 amino acids. V shed 10 bases and J shed 6 bases, with 15 bases lying between them. Written as DNA, the CDR3 is TGTGCCACCCCAGGGGATGGGTCTGAAGCTTTCTTT. The encoded protein is CATPGDGSEAFF.

This rearrangement joins TRBV27 to TRBJ1-2; D is possibly TRBD1 (5 bases). The V and J ends lost 4 bases and 4 bases respectively, with 13 bases between them. Germline V lookup: CDR1 MNHEY, CDR2 SMNVEV (reference sequence). There are 14 residues in the CDR3. CDR3 region: CASSSTRTTYGYTF. CDR3 nucleotides: TGTGCCAGCAGTTCCACACGGACAACCTATGGCTACACCTTC.

This chain joins TRBV27 and TRBJ1-5; D gene unclear. V shed 2 bases and J shed 3 bases, with 5 bases lying between them. The CDR3 sequence is 13 residues long. Germline V gene sequence: CDR1 MNHEY, CDR2 SMNVEV (reference sequence). CDR3 amino acids: CASSLRVNQPQHF. CDR3 nucleotides: TGTGCCAGCAGTTTAAGGGTCAATCAGCCCCAGCATTTT.

The rearrangement uses TRBV29-1 and TRBJ2-1; 7 bases match TRBD2. The germline V gene encodes CDR1 SQVTM and CDR2 ANQGSEA. This CDR3 has 13 amino acids. V shed 6 bases and J 9 bases; nucleotides not matched to a gene: 11. The CDR3 sequence: CSVRRESSLEQFF. In DNA form, the CDR3 reads TGCAGCGTGAGGCGGGAGAGTAGTCTTGAGCAGTTCTTC.

About this clone: At the DNA level, this CDR3 is encoded by other sequences in the same sample as well. The V and J genes are TRBV9 and TRBJ2-7, with D possibly called TRBD1 or TRBD2 (5 bases each). CDR1 and CDR2 from the germline V gene are SGDLS and YYNGEE. Trimming left V 0 bases short and J 3 bases short, with 10 bases between. CDR3 length: 14 residues. CDR3: CASSVGDPSYEQYF. CDR3 sequence (DNA): TGTGCCAGCAGCGTAGGGGACCCGAGCTACGAGCAGTACTTC.

This sequence joins TRBV5-6 and TRBJ2-7, with 11 positions matching TRBD1. Germline V gene lookup returns CDR1 SGHDT and CDR2 YYEEEE. The V gene end was trimmed by 6 bases and the J gene end by 4 bases; junction bases not matched to a gene: 6. The CDR3 extends over 14 amino acids. The CDR3 protein is CASTWTGGYYEQYF. In DNA, the CDR3 is TGTGCCAGCACCTGGACAGGGGGCTATTACGAGCAGTACTTC.

This chain uses TRBV11-3 with TRBJ1-2, with 8 bases identical to TRBD1. Trimming took 5 bases from V and 3 from J; bases not matched to a gene: 8. Germline CDR1 reads SGHNT; CDR2 reads YENEEA. The CDR3 contains 15 residues. The CDR3: CASSNAQGADYGYTF. The CDR3 nucleotides are TGTGCCAGCAGCAACGCCCAGGGGGCAGACTATGGCTACACCTTC.

The V and J genes are TRBV19 and TRBJ1-1; no definite D call. The V end lost 5 bases, the J end lost 1 base, and 14 bases lay between the germline ends. The CDR3 has 15 amino acids. Germline CDR1 is LNHDA and CDR2 is SQIVND (reference sequence). CDR3 amino acids: CASSAHHGPNTEAFF. In DNA, the CDR3 is TGTGCCAGTAGTGCCCATCACGGACCGAACACTGAAGCTTTCTTT.

This clone was detected once. The CDR3 spells CASSELHLSGNTIYF. Here the CDR3 DNA reads TGTGCCAGCAGTGAACTACATCTCTCTGGAAACACCATATATTTT. The chain joins TRBV2 to TRBJ1-3; D unclear. The germline CDR1 and CDR2 sequences are SNHLY and FYNNEI. The CDR3 runs 15 residues. Trimming shortened V by 2 bases and J by 0 bases, and 8 bases separated the two germline ends.

The V call is TRBV2, the J call TRBJ1-1; D is perhaps TRBD1 (6 bases). The V and J ends lost 0 bases and 5 bases respectively, with 13 bases between them. The CDR3 is 15 amino acids. Germline CDR1 SNHLY, CDR2 FYNNEI. CDR3 in amino acids: CASSEAQGMRTEAFF. The CDR3 DNA reads as TGTGCCAGCAGTGAAGCGCAGGGGATGAGGACTGAAGCTTTCTTT.

With regard to this clone: This same CDR3 is encoded by further DNA sequences in the sample. The gene calls are TRBV4-1 and TRBJ2-7, with 8 bases aligning to TRBD2. The trim removed 3 bases at V and 3 bases at J, leaving 7 bases unmatched. This CDR3 has 15 amino acids. Germline CDR1 is MGHRA and CDR2 is YSYEKL. The CDR3 region is CASSQIAGKGYEQYF. CDR3 DNA: TGCGCCAGCAGCCAGATAGCGGGGAAGGGCTACGAGCAGTACTTC.

Points on this clone: Other nucleotide sequences from this sample produce the same CDR3. This chain links TRBV4-1 with TRBJ2-1; 9 bases line up with TRBD1. The V and J ends lost 1 base and 8 bases, in that order; junction bases with no gene match: 3. Germline V gives CDR1 MGHRA, CDR2 YSYEKL. The CDR3 is made up of 14 amino acids. This CDR3 is CASSQGQGGDEQFF. The CDR3 DNA sequence: TGCGCCAGCAGCCAAGGACAGGGGGGGGATGAGCAGTTCTTC.

The chain has TRBV5-4 and TRBJ1-1, with a weak D call TRBD1 (5 bases). Trimming pared 4 bases from V and 6 bases from J, leaving 13 bases between. CDR3 size: 13 residues. Germline V CDR1 and CDR2: SGHNT, YYREEE (reference sequence). CDR3 sequence reads: CASSTSGGAEAFF. The CDR3 DNA reads TGTGCCAGCAGCACCTCGGGAGGGGCTGAAGCTTTCTTT.

This chain joins TRBV7-9 and TRBJ1-5; TRBD1 is a possible D gene (6 bases). The CDR3 is 13 residues long. The V gene's germline CDR1 is SEHNR and CDR2 FQNEAQ (reference sequence). Between the trimmed V and J ends, which lost 4 bases and 7 bases, there was a span of 11 bases. CDR3 sequence reads: CASSWAQGQPQHF. The CDR3 nucleotides are TGTGCCAGCAGCTGGGCTCAGGGGCAGCCCCAGCATTTT.

Turning to this clone: Germline and junction disagree at one end, which may indicate a read error. This chain connects TRBV5-1 to TRBJ2-5, with TRBD1 matching 7 bases. There are 16 residues in the CDR3. Germline CDR1 SGHRS, CDR2 YFSETQ. CDR3 amino acids: CASSLRGRVYQETQYF. The CDR3 nucleotides are TGCGCCAGCAGCTTGAGGGGGCGAGTCTACCAGGAGACCCAGTACTTC.

Worth noting for this clone: The same CDR3 is also encoded by other DNA sequences in this sample. The gene calls are TRBV5-4 and TRBJ1-3, with D possibly matching TRBD1 (5 bases). V lost 0 bases to trimming and J lost 2 bases, with 6 bases between them. The CDR3 is made up of 14 amino acids. Germline V CDR1 and CDR2: SGHNT, YYREEE (reference sequence). The CDR3 sequence is CASSLGGAGNTIYF. As DNA, the CDR3 is TGTGCCAGCAGCTTGGGGGGGGCTGGAAACACCATATATTTT.

This rearrangement joins TRBV4-3 to TRBJ1-1; D gene unclear. V was pared by 0 bases and J by 5 bases, with 16 bases between. The germline V gene encodes CDR1 LGHNA and CDR2 YSLEER. This CDR3 spans 16 amino acids. The CDR3 region has the DNA TGCGCCAGCAGCCAAGATTCGTGGGGAGTGGTAACTGAAGCTTTCTTT. Translation: CASSQDSWGVVTEAFF.

This chain links TRBV7-9 with TRBJ2-3; D is possibly TRBD1 or TRBD2 (6 bases each). The V end lost 7 bases, the J end lost 1 base, and 18 bases lay between the germline ends. Per the germline V gene, CDR1 is SEHNR and CDR2 is FQNEAQ (reference sequence). The CDR3 length is 16 residues. The CDR3 nucleotides read TGTGCCAGCACTATCAGTGGGGGGCATGGCACAGATACGCAGTATTTT. It translates to CASTISGGHGTDTQYF.

The chain is built from TRBV4-1 and TRBJ1-5; possible D gene TRBD1, 6 bases. The CDR3 runs 15 residues. Germline CDR1 reads MGHRA; CDR2 reads YSYEKL. Trimming left V 0 bases short and J 11 bases short, with 17 bases between. The CDR3 region has the DNA TGCGCCAGCAGCCAAGATGTCGGACAGATCCCGGCCCAGCATTTT. This encodes CASSQDVGQIPAQHF.